These 5 T cell receptor beta chains came from one sample sequenced in a study of blood T cell repertoires in COVID-19. TCRdb's copy holds only in-frame clones and misses some; the assay was immunoSEQ multiplex PCR. The table has roughly 410,000 clones, around 87% seen once; the top ten hold about 2%. Specimen: peripheral blood. Receptors were obtained from an older woman with COVID-19, enrolled during active disease.

This chain links TRBV28 with TRBJ2-3; D is uncertain. The CDR3 sequence is 15 residues long. CDR1 is MDHEN, CDR2 SYDVKM, per germline. V lost 3 bases, J lost 0 bases, and 10 bases lay in between. CDR3 sequence: CASSLQRTSTDTQYF. The CDR3 nucleotides are TGTGCCAGCAGTTTGCAACGCACAAGCACAGATACGCAGTATTTT.

The chain uses TRBV11-2 and TRBJ2-3; 15 bases map to TRBD2. Germline-derived CDR1 and CDR2 are SGHAT and FQNNGV. Trimming cost V 0 bases and J 5 bases; bases outside gene matches: 3. The CDR3 has 17 residues. CDR3 region: CASSLDGLAGGEDTQYF. In nucleotides, the CDR3 is TGTGCCAGCAGCTTAGATGGACTAGCGGGGGGGGAAGATACGCAGTATTTT.

This rearrangement joins TRBV2 to TRBJ1-4; D is undetermined. Deletions cut 3 bases from V and 0 bases from J, with 11 bases between. Germline CDR1 SNHLY, CDR2 FYNNEI. This CDR3 spans 16 amino acids. CDR3 nucleotide sequence: TGTGCCAGCAGTGATCGCCAGACTACAACTAATGAAAAACTGTTTTTT. As protein: CASSDRQTTTNEKLFF.

The chain is built from TRBV4-2 and TRBJ2-1, with D possibly being TRBD1 (7 bases). The germline gives CDR1 LGHNA, CDR2 YNFKEQ. V lost 8 bases and J 7 bases, leaving 21 bases between the germline ends. The CDR3 sequence is 15 residues long. The CDR3 region has the DNA TGTGCCAGCGAATCCCAGGGGGGCCTAGGGAATGAGCAGTTCTTC. Translation: CASESQGGLGNEQFF.

V usage is TRBV25-1 and J usage is TRBJ1-1; 8 bases map to TRBD1. In germline, CDR1 is MGHDK, CDR2 SYGVNS. The CDR3 totals 12 residues. After removal of 4 bases from V and 8 bases from J, the junction contained 3 bases not matched to a gene. The CDR3 sequence: CASSGDRPEAFF. For the CDR3, the DNA is TGTGCCAGCAGTGGGGACAGGCCCGAAGCTTTCTTT.